This T cell receptor (beta chain) was captured in a study of shared clonotypes between healthy human individuals. Sorted-subset replicate PCRs used 200 ng of genomic DNA. This amount corresponded to some 32,000 T cell genomes. Repertoires were generated with immunoSEQ multiplex PCR, while TCRdb's copy carries only in-frame clones and drops some. The sample includes a few million clones, more than 80% of them seen just once. CDR3 size: 17 residues. Trimming removed 6 bases from V and 0 bases from J; junction bases left unmatched: 9. Germline lookup yields CDR1 SNHLY and CDR2 FYNNEI. The sequenced sample was naive CD4+ T cells sorted from blood. Sample subset: CD45RA+ positively selected. This clonotype originated in a man aged 18 to 29 in good health. The chain links TRBV2 to TRBJ2-2, with 8 bases identical to TRBD2. CDR3 amino acids: CASSARTSGPNTGELFF. The CDR3 DNA sequence: TGTGCCAGCAGCGCACGTACTAGCGGTCCGAACACCGGGGAGCTGTTTTTT.